These 23 T cell receptor beta chains came from one sample sequenced in a study of CD8 T cells in Susac syndrome. After extraction with the RNeasy kit, about 0.5 to 1 ug of the RNA was reverse transcribed using random hexamers. In TCRdb, the immunoSEQ multiplex PCR reads were re-called with MiXCR into one record per CDR3 protein. The sample lists 200,000 to 250,000 distinct CDR3 sequences, 92% occurring once. Sequenced input: CD8+ T cells from PBMCs. Receptors originate from a human donor with multiple sclerosis.

V usage is TRBV13 and J usage is TRBJ2-7, with TRBD2 as a possible D gene (6 bases). Germline lookup yields CDR1 PRHDT and CDR2 FYEKMQ (reference sequence). CDR3 length: 12 amino acids. Trimming removed 1 base at V and 7 bases at J, with 8 bases between. The CDR3 is CASSLEGREQYF. As DNA, the CDR3 is TGTGCCAGCAGCTTAGAAGGGAGGGAGCAGTACTTC. The variable domain in full, with the rest retrieved from reference TRBV13 and TRBJ2-7, is AAGVIQSPRHLIKEKRETATLKCYPIPRHDTVYWYQQGPGQDPQFLISFYEKMQSDKGSIPDRFSAQQFSDYHSELNMSSLELGDSALYFCASSLEGREQYFGPGTRLTVT.

The chain combines TRBV7-9 with TRBJ2-2, with D hard to call. The germline V gene encodes CDR1 SEHNR and CDR2 FQNEAQ (reference sequence). Trimming stripped 1 base from V and 3 bases from J, with 21 bases between. CDR3 size: 19 residues. The CDR3 sequence is CASSLGAGNSYRDTGELFF. The CDR3 nucleotides are TGTGCCAGCAGCTTAGGAGCCGGTAACTCGTATAGGGACACCGGGGAGCTGTTTTTT.

This clonotype was counted a few times. The chain links TRBV7-3 to TRBJ2-7; TRBD1 or TRBD2 may be the D gene (5 bases each). This CDR3 is 14 amino acids long. V lost 6 bases, J lost 2 bases, and 14 bases lay in between. Germline V CDR1 and CDR2: SGHTA, FQGTGA. The CDR3 loop is CASSSLPGPYEQYF. The CDR3 DNA follows: TGTGCCAGCAGTTCATTACCGGGGCCCTACGAGCAGTACTTC.

The chain combines TRBV6-5 with TRBJ2-2; D ambiguous. V was shortened by 1 base and J by 6 bases, with 12 bases between the two germline ends. Germline CDR1 is MNHEY and CDR2 is SVGAGI. CDR3 size: 15 residues. The DNA of the CDR3 is TGTGCCAGCAGTTACTTCGGATTGTCGGCCGGGGAGCTGTTTTTT. Translated, it gives CASSYFGLSAGELFF.

This rearrangement joins TRBV7-3 to TRBJ2-5; TRBD1 aligns across 7 bases. The CDR3 length is 15 residues. Trimming at V came to 8 bases and at J to 3 bases, leaving 12 bases not matched to a gene. CDR1 is SGHTA and CDR2 is FQGTGA in the germline V gene. This CDR3 is CASFAEGQAEETQYF. The CDR3 region has the DNA TGTGCCAGCTTCGCAGAAGGACAGGCCGAAGAGACCCAGTACTTC.

CDR3 amino acids: CSADGTSGEGGWETQYF. CDR3 sequence (DNA): TGCAGTGCTGACGGGACTAGCGGAGAAGGCGGGTGGGAGACCCAGTACTTC. The V and J genes are TRBV20-1 and TRBJ2-5, with TRBD2 matching 11 bases. V was clipped by 5 bases and J by 5 bases; unmatched bases: 16. Germline V gives CDR1 DFQATT, CDR2 SNEGSKA (reference sequence). This CDR3 spans 17 amino acids.

The chain joins TRBV11-3 to TRBJ2-7, with a weak D call TRBD1 (5 bases). CDR3 size: 12 residues. Between the trimmed V and J ends, which lost 0 bases and 7 bases, there was a span of 7 bases. Germline lookup yields CDR1 SGHNT and CDR2 YENEEA. The CDR3 here is CASSLDHREQYF. The CDR3 region has the DNA TGTGCCAGCAGCTTAGATCACAGGGAGCAGTACTTC.

This chain links TRBV4-1 with TRBJ1-5, with D perhaps TRBD1 (6 bases). V was cut by 4 bases and J by 9 bases, with 22 bases left in between. This CDR3 comprises 16 residues. Germline assignment: CDR1 MGHRA and CDR2 YSYEKL. CDR3 sequence (DNA): TGCGCCAGCAGCCGAGGGGGACTTTCGCGTTCGTCGCCCCAGCATTTT. Amino acids: CASSRGGLSRSSPQHF.

This chain joins TRBV19 and TRBJ1-5, with TRBD1 as a possible D gene (5 bases). The CDR3 totals 13 residues. The germline CDR1 and CDR2 sequences are LNHDA and SQIVND (reference sequence). V lost 8 bases, J lost 2 bases, and 10 bases lay in between. The CDR3 bases are TGTGCCAGTCACCAGGGTGGCAATCAGCCCCAGCATTTT. Translated: CASHQGGNQPQHF.

This chain joins TRBV7-2 and TRBJ2-7; TRBD1 matches at 12 bases. The CDR3 extends over 17 amino acids. The germline CDR1 and CDR2 sequences are SGHTA and FQGNSA. V was pared by 5 bases and J by 0 bases, with 8 bases of the junction left unmatched. For the CDR3, the DNA is TGTGCCAGCAGCCTCGGGACAGGGGGCACTTCCTCCTACGAGCAGTACTTC. Protein sequence: CASSLGTGGTSSYEQYF.

This CDR3 is CASSDYRGGHSYEQYF. The CDR3 DNA reads TGTGCCAGCAGCGATTACAGGGGGGGTCACTCCTACGAGCAGTACTTC. The chain combines TRBV5-6 with TRBJ2-7, with D possibly TRBD1 on 8 matching bases. CDR3 length: 16 residues. CDR1 SGHDT and CDR2 YYEEEE come from the germline V gene. V shed 4 bases and J shed 0 bases, with 17 bases lying between them.

V is TRBV2 and J is TRBJ1-5; D gene uncertain. CDR3 length: 13 residues. Trimming removed 8 bases at V and 3 bases at J, with 11 bases between. Looked up from germline, CDR1 is SNHLY and CDR2 is FYNNEI. CDR3 region: CASGDPINQPQHF. CDR3 bases: TGTGCCAGCGGCGACCCGATCAATCAGCCCCAGCATTTT.

The gene calls are TRBV5-6 and TRBJ1-1, with a weak D call TRBD1 (5 bases). Germline V CDR1 and CDR2: SGHDT, YYEEEE. Between the trimmed V and J ends, which lost 0 bases and 5 bases, there was a span of 14 bases. The length of the CDR3 is 15 residues. The CDR3 DNA reads as TGTGCCAGCAGCTTGGGAGTCGGGGGGGGGACTGAAGCTTTCTTT. Translated, it gives CASSLGVGGGTEAFF.

The genes are TRBV27 and TRBJ2-3, with D hard to call. CDR1 MNHEY and CDR2 SMNVEV come from the germline V gene (reference sequence). The CDR3 spans 13 residues. V lost 4 bases and J 2 bases, leaving 7 bases between the germline ends. CDR3 sequence: CASSSPDTDTQYF. The CDR3 DNA reads as TGTGCCAGCAGTTCCCCCGACACAGATACGCAGTATTTT.

The chain joins TRBV20-1 to TRBJ1-2; perhaps TRBD1 as D (6 bases). Germline V gene data show CDR1 as DFQATT and CDR2 as SNEGSKA (reference sequence). Trimming took 5 bases from V and 8 from J, leaving 18 bases between them. This CDR3 is built from 13 residues. The DNA for the CDR3 is TGCAGTGCTGAGCGACAGGCACCACGCGGCTACACCTTC. This translates into CSAERQAPRGYTF.

This clonotype came up once. The J gene is TRBJ1-2, the V gene TRBV9; D uncertain. Trimming removed 4 bases at V and 8 bases at J, with 21 bases between. Germline loops: CDR1 SGDLS, CDR2 YYNGEE. This CDR3 contains 15 residues. CDR3 amino acids: CASSPRQDGMLGYTF. CDR3 sequence (DNA): TGTGCCAGCAGCCCTCGTCAAGATGGAATGTTGGGCTACACCTTC.

The chain employs TRBV5-6 and TRBJ2-2, with TRBD1 matching 7 bases. The CDR3 is 15 amino acids. Germline CDR1 is SGHDT and CDR2 is YYEEEE. The ends lost 0 bases at V and 1 base at J; junction bases unmatched: 0. In DNA, the CDR3 is TGTGCCAGCAGCTTGGGGACAGGGAACACCGGGGAGCTGTTTTTT. Amino acid sequence: CASSLGTGNTGELFF.

This chain uses TRBV7-8 with TRBJ2-7, with 7 bases aligning to TRBD1. The germline V gene encodes CDR1 SGHVS and CDR2 FQNEAQ. Trimming removed 2 bases from V and 3 bases from J; junction bases left unmatched: 4. The length of the CDR3 is 14 residues. The CDR3 protein is CASSLRDSNYEQYF. In nucleotides, the CDR3 is TGTGCCAGCAGCTTACGGGACAGCAACTACGAGCAGTACTTC.

The V call is TRBV7-9, the J call TRBJ2-3, with D possibly matching TRBD2 (6 bases). V lost 1 base and J lost 2, with 10 bases in between. The CDR3 has 15 amino acids. Germline V gene lookup returns CDR1 SEHNR and CDR2 FQNEAQ (reference sequence). The chain's CDR3 is CASSLGDSYTDTQYF. CDR3 DNA sequence: TGTGCCAGCAGCTTAGGGGACTCCTACACAGATACGCAGTATTTT.

This chain joins TRBV7-6 and TRBJ2-1; 13 bases align to TRBD2. V dropped 5 bases and J dropped 4; count of bases not matched to a gene: 2. Germline CDR1 reads SGHVS; CDR2 reads FNYEAQ. This CDR3 contains 15 residues. The CDR3 DNA reads TGTGCCAGCAGCACGACTAGCGGGAGGTACAATGAGCAGTTCTTC. This encodes CASSTTSGRYNEQFF.

The chain uses TRBV7-6 and TRBJ1-3, with 8 nucleotides matching TRBD1. Germline CDR1 reads SGHVS; CDR2 reads FNYEAQ. The CDR3 runs to 18 residues. The V gene end was trimmed by 4 bases and the J gene end by 0 bases; junction bases not matched to a gene: 11. CDR3 protein: CASSSIPGGPISGNTIYF. Written as DNA, the CDR3 is TGTGCCAGCAGCTCGATTCCAGGGGGCCCTATCTCTGGAAACACCATATATTTT. The full variable domain, its missing parts supplied by reference TRBV7-6 and TRBJ1-3, is GAGVSQSPRYKVTKRGQDVALRCDPISGHVSLYWYRQALGQGPEFLTYFNYEAQQDKSGLPNDRFSAERPEGSISTLTIQRTEQRDSAMYRCASSSIPGGPISGNTIYFGEGSWLTVV.

The chain recombines TRBV12-3 or TRBV12-4 with TRBJ2-3; 9 positions agree with TRBD2. V lost 6 bases, J lost 2 bases, and 6 bases stayed unmatched. This CDR3 has 15 residues. Here the CDR3 reads CASSEGTSSTDTQYF. CDR3 nucleotide sequence: TGTGCCAGCAGCGAAGGGACTAGCTCCACAGATACGCAGTATTTT.

The J gene is TRBJ1-1, the V gene TRBV19; D remains unclear. This CDR3 has 16 amino acids. Trimming took 3 bases from V and 1 from J, leaving 15 bases between them. Germline CDR1 LNHDA, CDR2 SQIVND (reference sequence). CDR3: CASSILRRSPNTEAFF. CDR3 coding DNA: TGTGCCAGTAGTATTCTCCGGCGGTCGCCGAACACTGAAGCTTTCTTT. The full variable domain, completed using reference TRBV19 and TRBJ1-1, is DGGITQSPKYLFRKEGQNVTLSCEQNLNHDAMYWYRQDPGQGLRLIYYSQIVNDFQKGDIAEGYSVSREKKESFPLTVTSAQKNPTAFYLCASSILRRSPNTEAFFGQGTRLTVV.